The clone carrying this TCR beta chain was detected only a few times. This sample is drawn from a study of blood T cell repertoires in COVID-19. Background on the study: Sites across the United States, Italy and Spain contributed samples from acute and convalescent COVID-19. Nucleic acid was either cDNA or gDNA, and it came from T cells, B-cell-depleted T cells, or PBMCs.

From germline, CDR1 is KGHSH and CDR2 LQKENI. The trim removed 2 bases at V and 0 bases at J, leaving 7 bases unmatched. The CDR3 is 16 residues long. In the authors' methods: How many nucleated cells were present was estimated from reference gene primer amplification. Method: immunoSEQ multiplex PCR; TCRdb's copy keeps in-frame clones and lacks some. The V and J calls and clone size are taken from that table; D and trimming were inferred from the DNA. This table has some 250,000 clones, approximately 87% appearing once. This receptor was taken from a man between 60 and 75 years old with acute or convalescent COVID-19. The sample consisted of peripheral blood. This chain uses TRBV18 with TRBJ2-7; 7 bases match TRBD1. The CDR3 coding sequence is TGTGCCAGCTCACCATTGGCAGGGGGATCCTCCTACGAGCAGTACTTC. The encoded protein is CASSPLAGGSSYEQYF.